This entry lists 21 T cell receptor beta chains sequenced from one sample in a study of blood T cell repertoires in COVID-19. Method: immunoSEQ multiplex PCR; TCRdb's copy keeps in-frame clones and lacks some. Here the sample spans roughly 180,000 clones, under 90% being singletons. The sample taken for sequencing was PBMCs or T cells enriched from blood (not recorded which). The receptors here all came from a man aged 60 to 75 who had recovered from COVID-19.

The chain links TRBV6-5 to TRBJ2-3; D might be TRBD1 (6 bases). Per germline, CDR1 MNHEY and CDR2 SVGAGI. The CDR3 totals 14 residues. Trimming removed 8 bases at V and 2 bases at J, with 14 bases between. The CDR3 reads CASGSGQFTDTQYF. Written as DNA, the CDR3 is TGTGCCAGCGGCTCCGGACAGTTCACAGATACGCAGTATTTT.

This clone is a singleton in its sample. This chain uses TRBV28 with TRBJ2-7; TRBD1 matches at 10 bases. The trim removed 5 bases at V and 4 bases at J, leaving 8 bases unmatched. The CDR3 loop spans 15 amino acids. Germline CDR1 and CDR2: MDHEN and SYDVKM. CDR3 region: CASSPPGQGRYEQYF. CDR3 in DNA: TGTGCCAGCAGTCCTCCGGGACAGGGGAGATACGAGCAGTACTTC.

V gene TRBV29-1 combines with J gene TRBJ1-4; D uncertain. Germline CDR1 SQVTM, CDR2 ANQGSEA. V was trimmed by 5 bases and J by 4 bases, leaving 8 bases between them. CDR3 length equals 12 residues. CDR3 region: CSVKSVNEKLFF. DNA of the CDR3: TGCAGCGTTAAGAGTGTTAATGAAAAACTGTTTTTT.

This sequence joins TRBV19 and TRBJ2-7; D is perhaps TRBD2 (6 bases). V was clipped by 4 bases and J by 4 bases, with 14 bases between them. Germline CDR1 is LNHDA and CDR2 is SQIVND (reference sequence). This CDR3 spans 14 amino acids. In DNA, the CDR3 is TGTGCCAGTAGTACCCAGGGAGGACCTTACGAGCAGTACTTC. Its translation is CASSTQGGPYEQYF.

This chain connects TRBV7-9 to TRBJ2-7; a weak D match, TRBD1 (5 bases). The CDR3 is 16 amino acids. V was cut by 1 base and J by 0 bases, with 13 bases left in between. Germline V gene lookup returns CDR1 SEHNR and CDR2 FQNEAQ (reference sequence). The CDR3: CASSLVQGSSSYEQYF. For the CDR3, the DNA is TGTGCCAGCAGCTTAGTTCAGGGATCGAGCTCCTACGAGCAGTACTTC.

The chain has TRBV9 and TRBJ1-1; 9 nucleotides align to TRBD1. Per the germline V gene, CDR1 is SGDLS and CDR2 is YYNGEE. Trimming cost V 4 bases and J 2 bases; bases outside gene matches: 6. The CDR3 runs to 15 residues. The DNA of the CDR3 is TGTGCCAGCAGCACCAACACAGGGGGCAACACTGAAGCTTTCTTT. This gives the protein CASSTNTGGNTEAFF.

This chain uses TRBV28 with TRBJ2-5; 7 nucleotides match TRBD2. CDR1 MDHEN and CDR2 SYDVKM come from the germline V gene. V was clipped by 6 bases and J by 1 base; unmatched bases: 17. This CDR3 comprises 18 residues. The CDR3 protein is CASSSPGGSGWVQETQYF. CDR3 nucleotides: TGTGCCAGCAGCTCTCCTGGCGGGAGCGGTTGGGTCCAAGAGACCCAGTACTTC. Full variable domain (rest looked up from reference TRBV28 and TRBJ2-5): DVKVTQSSRYLVKRTGEKVFLECVQDMDHENMFWYRQDPGLGLRLIYFSYDVKMKEKGDIPEGYSVSREKKERFSLILESASTNQTSMYLCASSSPGGSGWVQETQYFGPGTRLLVL.

This clone was seen a few times. The chain joins TRBV9 to TRBJ2-4, with D maybe TRBD2 (6 bases). The length of the CDR3 is 15 residues. Germline values: CDR1 SGDLS, CDR2 YYNGEE. V lost 0 bases to trimming and J lost 0 bases, with 7 bases between them. The CDR3 bases are TGTGCCAGCAGCGTAGTGGGGGGAGCCAAAAACATTCAGTACTTC. Translating gives CASSVVGGAKNIQYF. Full variable domain (remainder filled in from reference TRBV9 and TRBJ2-4): DSGVTQTPKHLITATGQRVTLRCSPRSGDLSVYWYQQSLDQGLQFLIQYYNGEERAKGNILERFSAQQFPDLHSELNLSSLELGDSALYFCASSVVGGAKNIQYFGAGTRLSVL.

This clone has more than one count but fewer than ten. The genes are TRBV14 and TRBJ2-5, with 9 bases lining up with TRBD1. Germline-derived CDR1 and CDR2 are SGHDN and FVKESK. Trimming at V came to 2 bases and at J to 5 bases, leaving 15 bases not matched to a gene. The length of the CDR3 is 18 residues. The CDR3 DNA is TGTGCCAGCAGCCAAAACCCGGGCCACAGGGGGCGTCGGGAGACCCAGTACTTC. This gives the protein CASSQNPGHRGRRETQYF.

This chain joins TRBV19 and TRBJ2-5; TRBD2 agrees at 7 bases. V shed 3 bases, J shed 4 bases, and the junction held 5 bases outside the gene matches. Germline CDR1 and CDR2: LNHDA and SQIVND (reference sequence). This CDR3 is 14 amino acids long. Here the CDR3 reads CASSMTSQTETQYF. In DNA, the CDR3 is TGTGCCAGTAGTATGACTAGCCAGACAGAGACCCAGTACTTC.

V is TRBV18 and J is TRBJ2-7, with 9 bases aligning to TRBD2. Germline assignment: CDR1 KGHSH and CDR2 LQKENI. Trimming at V came to 3 bases and at J to 3 bases, leaving 12 bases not matched to a gene. The CDR3 runs 17 residues. CDR3 sequence: CASSPLGASGVHYEQYF. For the CDR3, the DNA is TGTGCCAGCTCACCTTTGGGGGCTAGCGGGGTACACTACGAGCAGTACTTC.

The rearrangement links TRBV5-1 to TRBJ2-5; 10 nucleotides agree with TRBD1. This CDR3 spans 16 amino acids. Germline CDR1 is SGHRS and CDR2 is YFSETQ. The V segment lost 3 bases and the J segment 1 base; nucleotides outside the gene matches: 6. For the CDR3, the DNA is TGCGCCAGCAGCTCAGACAGGGGGCCCCCCCAAGAGACCCAGTACTTC. This translates into CASSSDRGPPQETQYF.

The V and J genes are TRBV15 and TRBJ2-3; D may be TRBD2 (7 bases). Per the germline V gene, CDR1 is LNHNV and CDR2 is YYDKDF (reference sequence). The CDR3 runs to 17 residues. With 2 bases removed from V and 4 bases from J, the gap between germline ends came to 19 bases. CDR3 protein: CATSRRRGAVVSDTQYF. The CDR3 bases are TGTGCCACCAGCAGACGTCGGGGGGCCGTCGTGTCAGATACGCAGTATTTT. The full variable domain, in which reference TRBV15 and TRBJ2-3 provide the parts outside the CDR3, is DAMVIQNPRYQVTQFGKPVTLSCSQTLNHNVMYWYQQKSSQAPKLLFHYYDKDFNNEADTPDNFQSRRPNTSFCFLDIRSPGLGDTAMYLCATSRRRGAVVSDTQYFGPGTRLTVL.

The J gene is TRBJ2-7, the V gene TRBV18; perhaps TRBD1 as D (6 bases). This CDR3 region has 15 residues. Trimming cost V 1 base and J 2 bases, with 12 bases left between them. Germline CDR1 reads KGHSH; CDR2 reads LQKENI. The CDR3 DNA reads as TGTGCCAGCTCACCACAACAGGGTTCGGCCTACGAGCAGTACTTC. Translating it yields CASSPQQGSAYEQYF.

V and J are TRBV5-1 and TRBJ1-1; 7 bases match TRBD1. CDR1 SGHRS and CDR2 YFSETQ come from the germline V gene. There are 15 residues in the CDR3. Unmatched junction bases numbered 7, after V lost 0 bases and J lost 5 bases. The CDR3 DNA reads TGCGCCAGCAGCTTGGCTCGACAGGGTATGACTGAAGCTTTCTTT. It yields the protein CASSLARQGMTEAFF.

The chain joins TRBV9 to TRBJ1-3; 7 nucleotides agree with TRBD1. The junction had 7 bases not matched to a gene; V was cut back by 0 bases and J by 4 bases. The CDR3 has 16 amino acids. Germline values: CDR1 SGDLS, CDR2 YYNGEE. CDR3 in amino acids: CASSVGGGRGGNTIYF. DNA of the CDR3: TGTGCCAGCAGCGTAGGAGGGGGCAGAGGAGGAAACACCATATATTTT.

This sequence joins TRBV27 and TRBJ1-6; 7 bases fit TRBD1. Per the germline V gene, CDR1 is MNHEY and CDR2 is SMNVEV (reference sequence). The CDR3 extends over 15 amino acids. J gave up 7 bases and V 3 bases, and 6 bases lay outside the gene matches. CDR3 sequence: CASSFQGVGNSPLHF. Here the CDR3 DNA reads TGTGCCAGCAGTTTTCAGGGGGTTGGGAATTCACCCCTCCACTTT.

A single count supports this clone. The chain has TRBV7-9 and TRBJ2-3; weak D call: TRBD2 (5 bases). The CDR3 extends over 14 amino acids. V was shortened by 0 bases and J by 8 bases, with 12 bases between the two germline ends. The germline V gene has CDR1 SEHNR and CDR2 FQNEAQ (reference sequence). CDR3 in amino acids: CASSLARVLSTQYF. DNA for the CDR3: TGTGCCAGCAGCTTAGCGCGGGTCCTCTCTACGCAGTATTTT.

The chain recombines TRBV30 with TRBJ2-3; 8 bases fit TRBD1. Looked up from germline, CDR1 is GTSNPN and CDR2 is SVGIG (reference sequence). V shed 0 bases and J 2 bases; nucleotides not matched to a gene: 16. The CDR3 is 19 amino acids. CDR3 sequence reads: CAWSVYRGDLLVYTDTQYF. Written as DNA, the CDR3 is TGTGCCTGGAGTGTATACAGGGGGGACCTTCTAGTTTACACAGATACGCAGTATTTT.

This clone was seen once. The genes are TRBV11-2 and TRBJ2-1; 7 nucleotides align to TRBD2. After removal of 4 bases from V and 7 bases from J, the junction contained 16 bases not matched to a gene. In germline, CDR1 is SGHAT, CDR2 FQNNGV. The CDR3 runs to 17 residues. The CDR3 nucleotides are TGTGCCAGCAGCTCCATCAGAACAGGCAAGGGAGGGAATGAGCAGTTCTTC. This translates into CASSSIRTGKGGNEQFF.

In its sample, this clone was seen a few times. The rearrangement joins TRBV3-1 (or the pseudogene TRBV3-2) to TRBJ1-5; unclear D gene. The CDR3 spans 13 residues. CDR1 and CDR2 from the germline V gene are LGHDT and YNNKEL (reference sequence). V lost 3 bases, J lost 5 bases, and 8 bases lay in between. The CDR3 region is CASSHWGDQPQHF. The CDR3 nucleotides read TGTGCCAGCAGCCACTGGGGAGATCAGCCCCAGCATTTT.